The 10 T cell receptor beta chains given below trace back to one sample, sequenced in a study of T cell responses to AZD1222 COVID-19 vaccine. Some clones are missing from TCRdb's copy, which holds only in-frame ones; the method was immunoSEQ multiplex PCR. Altogether about 130,000 clones are present, 93% being singletons, with the ten largest covering approximately 4.9%. The sequences come from peripheral blood, collected on day 0 of AZD1222 vaccination. The source is an adult in good health.

This chain joins TRBV3-1 (or the pseudogene TRBV3-2) and TRBJ2-7; TRBD2 agrees at 14 bases. Trimming took 0 bases from V and 5 from J; bases not matched to a gene: 15. Per the germline V gene, CDR1 is LGHDT and CDR2 is YNNKEL (reference sequence). The CDR3 covers 20 residues. Here the CDR3 reads CASSQDLGLAGVPALHEQYF. Here the CDR3 DNA reads TGTGCCAGCAGCCAAGATTTGGGACTAGCGGGAGTTCCGGCTCTCCACGAGCAGTACTTC.

The chain uses TRBV19 and TRBJ2-1; 8 bases are shared with TRBD1. The V gene's germline CDR1 is LNHDA and CDR2 SQIVND (reference sequence). V shed 2 bases, J shed 0 bases, and the junction held 3 bases outside the gene matches. This CDR3 is built from 16 residues. The CDR3 DNA reads TGTGCCAGTAGTATAACAGGGGGTTTCTCCTACAATGAGCAGTTCTTC. This gives the protein CASSITGGFSYNEQFF. Together with reference TRBV19 and TRBJ2-1, the CDR3 gives the full variable domain: DGGITQSPKYLFRKEGQNVTLSCEQNLNHDAMYWYRQDPGQGLRLIYYSQIVNDFQKGDIAEGYSVSREKKESFPLTVTSAQKNPTAFYLCASSITGGFSYNEQFFGPGTRLTVL.

The chain recombines TRBV2 with TRBJ1-5; D might be TRBD1 (6 bases). The CDR3 extends over 15 amino acids. V was shortened by 6 bases and J by 2 bases, with 14 bases between the two germline ends. Per the germline V gene, CDR1 is SNHLY and CDR2 is FYNNEI. Here the CDR3 reads CASRGATWGNQPQHF. The CDR3 DNA sequence: TGTGCCAGCAGGGGGGCAACATGGGGCAATCAGCCCCAGCATTTT. The variable domain in full, completed from reference TRBV2 and TRBJ1-5, reads EPEVTQTPSHQVTQMGQEVILRCVPISNHLYFYWYRQILGQKVEFLVSFYNNEISEKSEIFDDQFSVERPDGSNFTLKIRSTKLEDSAMYFCASRGATWGNQPQHFGDGTRLSIL.

V and J are TRBV12-3 or TRBV12-4 and TRBJ2-1; 7 positions agree with TRBD2. This CDR3 contains 13 residues. J lost 10 bases, V lost 2 bases, and 5 bases had no gene match. The CDR3 DNA sequence: TGTGCCAGCAGTTTACAGCTAGCGGTCGAGCAGTTCTTC. It translates to CASSLQLAVEQFF.

This clone is a singleton in its sample. The chain uses TRBV19 and TRBJ2-1; perhaps TRBD2 as D (5 bases). CDR3 length: 14 residues. Germline V gene sequence: CDR1 LNHDA, CDR2 SQIVND (reference sequence). With 9 bases removed from V and 0 bases from J, the gap between germline ends came to 12 bases. The DNA for the CDR3 is TGTGCCAGACCAATCGAGGGCTCCTACAATGAGCAGTTCTTC. It encodes CARPIEGSYNEQFF.

The chain is built from TRBV5-1 and TRBJ2-5, with a possible D match to TRBD1 (6 bases). The CDR3 extends over 14 amino acids. The V gene lost 3 bases and the J gene lost 5 bases, with 14 bases spanning the gap. The V gene's germline CDR1 is SGHRS and CDR2 YFSETQ. CDR3 in amino acids: CASSWTPQGETQYF. The CDR3 nucleotides are TGCGCCAGCAGCTGGACCCCCCAGGGGGAGACCCAGTACTTC.

This clone was detected once. The V and J genes are TRBV11-2 and TRBJ2-2; no definite D call. V lost 5 bases to trimming and J lost 4 bases, with 8 bases between them. Per germline, CDR1 SGHAT and CDR2 FQNNGV. This CDR3 spans 13 amino acids. The CDR3 bases are TGTGCCAGCAGCCTATACTCCACCGGGGAGCTGTTTTTT. Translating it yields CASSLYSTGELFF.

As DNA, the CDR3 is TGTGCCAGCAGCCAAGTGGACAGCACAGATACGCAGTATTTT. This translates into CASSQVDSTDTQYF. The J gene is TRBJ2-3, the V gene TRBV3-1 (or the pseudogene TRBV3-2), with D uncertain. The CDR3 is 14 amino acids. Looked up from germline, CDR1 is LGHDT and CDR2 is YNNKEL (reference sequence). The ends were cut back, 1 base at V and 0 bases at J, with 5 bases in the middle.

The chain has TRBV28 and TRBJ1-6, with 7 bases identical to TRBD1. The CDR3 extends over 14 amino acids. The junction had 0 bases not matched to a gene; V was cut back by 2 bases and J by 5 bases. Germline V gene sequence: CDR1 MDHEN, CDR2 SYDVKM. The CDR3 nucleotides are TGTGCCAGCAGTTTACAGGGGGATAATTCACCCCTCCACTTT. Its translation: CASSLQGDNSPLHF.

V gene TRBV14 combines with J gene TRBJ1-3, with TRBD1 as a possible D gene (5 bases). The CDR3 length is 17 residues. The germline gives CDR1 SGHDN, CDR2 FVKESK. V lost 1 base, J lost 0 bases, and 13 bases lay in between. Here the CDR3 reads CASSQGRRQTSGNTIYF. The DNA for the CDR3 is TGTGCCAGCAGCCAAGGGCGGAGACAGACCTCTGGAAACACCATATATTTT.